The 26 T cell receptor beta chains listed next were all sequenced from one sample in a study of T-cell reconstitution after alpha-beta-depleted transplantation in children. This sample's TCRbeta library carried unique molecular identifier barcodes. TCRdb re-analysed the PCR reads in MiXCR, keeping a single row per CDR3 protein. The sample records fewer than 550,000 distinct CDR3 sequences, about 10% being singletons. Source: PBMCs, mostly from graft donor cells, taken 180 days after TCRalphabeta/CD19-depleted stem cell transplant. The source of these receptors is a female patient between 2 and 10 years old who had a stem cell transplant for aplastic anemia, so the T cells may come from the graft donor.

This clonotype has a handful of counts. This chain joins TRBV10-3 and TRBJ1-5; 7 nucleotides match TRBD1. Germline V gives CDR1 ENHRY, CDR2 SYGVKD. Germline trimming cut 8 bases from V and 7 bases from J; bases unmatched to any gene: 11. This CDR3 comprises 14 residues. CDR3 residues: CAIGRQGQGQPQHF. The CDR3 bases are TGTGCCATCGGCAGACAGGGACAAGGACAGCCCCAGCATTTT.

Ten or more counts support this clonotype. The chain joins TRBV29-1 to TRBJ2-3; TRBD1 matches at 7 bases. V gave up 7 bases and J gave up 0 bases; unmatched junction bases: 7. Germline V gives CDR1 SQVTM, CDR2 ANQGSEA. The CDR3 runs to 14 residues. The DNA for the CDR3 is TGCAGCGCCGGACAGGCACTTAGCACAGATACGCAGTATTTT. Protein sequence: CSAGQALSTDTQYF.

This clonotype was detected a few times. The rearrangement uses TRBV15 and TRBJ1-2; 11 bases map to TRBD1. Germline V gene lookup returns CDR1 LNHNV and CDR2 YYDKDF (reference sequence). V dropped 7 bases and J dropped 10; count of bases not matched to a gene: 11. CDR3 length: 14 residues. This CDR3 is CATKQFGDRGNYTF. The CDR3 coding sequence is TGTGCCACCAAACAGTTTGGGGACAGGGGGAACTACACCTTC.

The CDR3 is CSAPNLAGATDTQYF. The CDR3 nucleotides are TGCAGTGCCCCCAACCTAGCGGGAGCCACAGATACGCAGTATTTT. The rearrangement joins TRBV20-1 to TRBJ2-3, with 10 bases fitting TRBD2. The CDR3 runs to 15 residues. V was clipped by 6 bases and J by 2 bases; unmatched bases: 8. Germline V gene lookup returns CDR1 DFQATT and CDR2 SNEGSKA (reference sequence).

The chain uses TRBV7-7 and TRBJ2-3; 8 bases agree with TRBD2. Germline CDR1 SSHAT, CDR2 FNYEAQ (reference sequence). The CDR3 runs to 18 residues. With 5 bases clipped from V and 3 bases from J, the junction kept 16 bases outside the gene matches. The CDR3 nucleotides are TGTGCCAGCAGCCCCCTAGCGGGCACAAGATGGGAAACAGATACGCAGTATTTT. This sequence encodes CASSPLAGTRWETDTQYF.

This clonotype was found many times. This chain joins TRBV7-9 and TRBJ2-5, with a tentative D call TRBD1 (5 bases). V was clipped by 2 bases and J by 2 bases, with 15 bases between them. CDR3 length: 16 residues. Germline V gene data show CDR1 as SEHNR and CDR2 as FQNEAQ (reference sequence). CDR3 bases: TGTGCCAGCAGCTTACCTCTACAGGAGTGGCAAGAGACCCAGTACTTC. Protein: CASSLPLQEWQETQYF.

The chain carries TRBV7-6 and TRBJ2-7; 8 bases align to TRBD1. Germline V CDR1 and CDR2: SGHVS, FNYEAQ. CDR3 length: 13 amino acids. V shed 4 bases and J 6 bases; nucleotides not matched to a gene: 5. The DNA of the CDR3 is TGTGCCAGCAGCTCATACAGGGGGTCCGAGCAGTACGTC. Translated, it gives CASSSYRGSEQYV.

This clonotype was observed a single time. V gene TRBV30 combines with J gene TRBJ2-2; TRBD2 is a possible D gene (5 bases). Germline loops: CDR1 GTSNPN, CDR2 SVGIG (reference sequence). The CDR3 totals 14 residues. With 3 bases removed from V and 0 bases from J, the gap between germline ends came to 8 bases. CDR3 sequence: CAWREAANTGELFF. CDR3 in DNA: TGTGCCTGGAGGGAAGCGGCGAACACCGGGGAGCTGTTTTTT.

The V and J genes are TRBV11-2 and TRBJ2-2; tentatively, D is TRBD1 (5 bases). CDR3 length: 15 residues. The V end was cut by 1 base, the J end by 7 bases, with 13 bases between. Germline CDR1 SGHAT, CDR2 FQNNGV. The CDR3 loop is CASSLVPDRGGELFF. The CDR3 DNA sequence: TGTGCCAGCAGCTTAGTCCCTGATAGGGGCGGGGAGCTGTTTTTT.

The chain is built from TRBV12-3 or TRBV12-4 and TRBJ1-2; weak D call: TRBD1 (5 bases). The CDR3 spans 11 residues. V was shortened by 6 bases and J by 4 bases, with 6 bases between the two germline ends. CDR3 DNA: TGTGCCAGCAGAGGGGCCTATGGCTACACCTTC. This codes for CASRGAYGYTF.

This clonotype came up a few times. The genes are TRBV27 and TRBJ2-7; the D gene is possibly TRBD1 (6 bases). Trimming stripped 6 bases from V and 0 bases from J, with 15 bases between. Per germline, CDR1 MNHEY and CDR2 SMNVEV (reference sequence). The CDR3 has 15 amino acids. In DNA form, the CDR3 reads TGTGCCAGCAGGCCTAAACAGGGTTACTCCTACGAGCAGTACTTC. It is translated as CASRPKQGYSYEQYF.

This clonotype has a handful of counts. CDR3 coding DNA: TGTGCCAGCAGTTTATATCTCTCTAGCGGGAGAACCAACGAGCAGTACTTC. Protein: CASSLYLSSGRTNEQYF. The genes are TRBV27 and TRBJ2-7; 10 bases line up with TRBD2. The V gene's germline CDR1 is MNHEY and CDR2 SMNVEV (reference sequence). Losses at the gene ends were 1 base for V and 5 bases for J; bases not matched to a gene: 11. The CDR3 consists of 17 residues.

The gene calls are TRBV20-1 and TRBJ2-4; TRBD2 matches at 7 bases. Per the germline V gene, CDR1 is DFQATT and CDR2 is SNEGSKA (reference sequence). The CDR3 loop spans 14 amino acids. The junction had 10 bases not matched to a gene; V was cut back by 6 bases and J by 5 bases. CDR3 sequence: CSAPVPGRENIQYF. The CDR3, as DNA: TGCAGTGCCCCGGTCCCGGGGAGGGAAAACATTCAGTACTTC.

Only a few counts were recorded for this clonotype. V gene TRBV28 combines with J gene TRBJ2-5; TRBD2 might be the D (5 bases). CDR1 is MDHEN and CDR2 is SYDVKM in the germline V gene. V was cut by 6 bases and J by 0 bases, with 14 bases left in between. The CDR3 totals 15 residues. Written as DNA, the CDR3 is TGTGCCAGCAGCGCCTGGCGGGTGTACCAAGAGACCCAGTACTTC. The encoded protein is CASSAWRVYQETQYF.

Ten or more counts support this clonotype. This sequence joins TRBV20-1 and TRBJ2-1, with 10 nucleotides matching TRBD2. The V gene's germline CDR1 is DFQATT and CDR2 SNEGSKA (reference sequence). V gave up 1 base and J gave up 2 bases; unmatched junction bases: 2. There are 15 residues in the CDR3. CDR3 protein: CSARATSGTYNEQFF. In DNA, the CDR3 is TGCAGTGCTAGAGCCACTAGCGGGACCTACAATGAGCAGTTCTTC.

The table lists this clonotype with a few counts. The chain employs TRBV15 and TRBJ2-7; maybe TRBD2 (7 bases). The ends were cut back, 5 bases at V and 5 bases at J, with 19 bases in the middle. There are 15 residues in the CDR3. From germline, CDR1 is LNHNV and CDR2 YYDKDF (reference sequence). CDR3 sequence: CATSGSLGGGNEQYF. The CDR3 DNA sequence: TGTGCCACCAGCGGGTCGTTGGGGGGGGGCAACGAGCAGTACTTC.

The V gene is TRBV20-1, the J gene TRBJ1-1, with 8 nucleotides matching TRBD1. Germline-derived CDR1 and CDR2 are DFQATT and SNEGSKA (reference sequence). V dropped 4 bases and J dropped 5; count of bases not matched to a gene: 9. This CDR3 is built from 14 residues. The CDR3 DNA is TGCAGTGCTATAATGGACAGGGATGTGACTGAAGCTTTCTTT. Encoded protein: CSAIMDRDVTEAFF.

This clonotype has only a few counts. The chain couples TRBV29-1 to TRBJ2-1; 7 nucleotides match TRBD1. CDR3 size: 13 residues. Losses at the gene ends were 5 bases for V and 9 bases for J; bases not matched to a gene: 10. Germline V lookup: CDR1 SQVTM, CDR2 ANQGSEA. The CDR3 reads CSVWRQGSGEQFF. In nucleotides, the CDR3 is TGCAGCGTTTGGAGACAGGGTTCGGGTGAGCAGTTCTTC.

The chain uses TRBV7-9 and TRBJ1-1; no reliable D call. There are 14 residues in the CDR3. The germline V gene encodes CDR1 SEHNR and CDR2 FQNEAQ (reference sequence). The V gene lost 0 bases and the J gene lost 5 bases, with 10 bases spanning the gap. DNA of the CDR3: TGTGCCAGCAGCTTAGCTCCGCTCCATACTGAAGCTTTCTTT. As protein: CASSLAPLHTEAFF.

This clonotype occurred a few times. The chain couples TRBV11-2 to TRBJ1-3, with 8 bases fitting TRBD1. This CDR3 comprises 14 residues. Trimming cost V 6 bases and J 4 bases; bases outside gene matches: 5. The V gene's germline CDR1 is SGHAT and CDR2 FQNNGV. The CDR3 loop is CASRTTGAGNTIYF. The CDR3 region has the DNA TGTGCCAGCAGGACGACAGGGGCCGGAAACACCATATATTTT.

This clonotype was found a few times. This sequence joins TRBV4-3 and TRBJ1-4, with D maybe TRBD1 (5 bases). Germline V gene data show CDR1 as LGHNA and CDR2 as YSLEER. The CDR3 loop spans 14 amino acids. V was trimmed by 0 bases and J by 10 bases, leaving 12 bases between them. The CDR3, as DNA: TGCGCCAGCAGCCAAGAAGTGGGGCGAGTAAAACTGTTTTTT. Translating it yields CASSQEVGRVKLFF.

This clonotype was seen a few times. The DNA for the CDR3 is TGTGCCAGCAGTTTTATTGGGGGCCCCTACGAGCAGTACTTC. Translating it yields CASSFIGGPYEQYF. The chain uses TRBV28 and TRBJ2-7; TRBD1 is a possible D gene (6 bases). Germline V gene data show CDR1 as MDHEN and CDR2 as SYDVKM. Trimming pared 3 bases from V and 2 bases from J, leaving 11 bases between. This CDR3 has 14 amino acids.

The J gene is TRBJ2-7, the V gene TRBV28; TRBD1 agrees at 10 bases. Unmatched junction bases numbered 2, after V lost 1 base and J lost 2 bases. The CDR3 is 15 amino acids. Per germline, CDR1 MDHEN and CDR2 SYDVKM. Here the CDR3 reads CASSLFGTGAYEQYV. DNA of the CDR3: TGTGCCAGCAGTTTATTTGGGACAGGGGCCTACGAGCAGTACGTC.

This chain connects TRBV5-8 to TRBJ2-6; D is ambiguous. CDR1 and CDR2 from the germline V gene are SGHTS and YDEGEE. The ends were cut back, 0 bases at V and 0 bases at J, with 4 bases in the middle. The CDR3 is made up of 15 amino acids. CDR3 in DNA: TGTGCCAGCAGCTTGGGTTTCTCTGGGGCCAACGTCCTGACTTTC. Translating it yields CASSLGFSGANVLTF.

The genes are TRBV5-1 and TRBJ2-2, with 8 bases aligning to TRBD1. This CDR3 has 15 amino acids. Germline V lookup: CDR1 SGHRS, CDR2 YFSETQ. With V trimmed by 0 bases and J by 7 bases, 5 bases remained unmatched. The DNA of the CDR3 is TGCGCCAGCAGCTTGGCCGGCGGACAGGGCGGGGAGCTGTTTTTT. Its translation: CASSLAGGQGGELFF.

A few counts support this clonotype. The CDR3 nucleotides read TGCGCCAGCAGCTTGGATAGTCTAAGCGGCTACACCTTC. This sequence encodes CASSLDSLSGYTF. The chain combines TRBV5-1 with TRBJ1-2; D unclear. Trimming shortened V by 0 bases and J by 8 bases, and 11 bases separated the two germline ends. Germline CDR1 reads SGHRS; CDR2 reads YFSETQ. The CDR3 has 13 amino acids.